One and the same sample provided the 21 T cell receptor beta chains below, sequenced in a study of cytomegalovirus exposure and HLA in healthy donors. The PCR used 60 Vbeta and 13 Jbeta primers. This table comes from immunoSEQ multiplex PCR, and its TCRdb copy is limited to in-frame clones, with some not included. The data hold some 190,000 clones, with about 85% observed a single time. Sequencing was done on a sample of PBMCs. The receptors were gathered from a girl under 18 in good health and CMV-seropositive.

The chain uses TRBV30 and TRBJ2-1, with 9 positions matching TRBD1. The CDR3 length is 16 residues. Losses at the gene ends were 8 bases for V and 3 bases for J; bases not matched to a gene: 14. CDR1 and CDR2 from the germline V gene are GTSNPN and SVGIG (reference sequence). The DNA of the CDR3 is TGTGCCGGGCAAAACACCGGGACAGGGTTCTACAATGAGCAGTTCTTC. It yields the protein CAGQNTGTGFYNEQFF.

The chain links TRBV2 to TRBJ1-2; weak D call: TRBD1 (5 bases). V was clipped by 8 bases and J by 3 bases, with 13 bases between them. Germline lookup yields CDR1 SNHLY and CDR2 FYNNEI. This CDR3 contains 13 residues. CDR3 DNA sequence: TGTGCCAGCGACCGACTCAGGGACTATGGCTACACCTTC. It yields the protein CASDRLRDYGYTF.

CDR3 in DNA: TGCGCCAGCAGGGGGGCGACAGTGAACACTGAAGCTTTCTTT. This codes for CASRGATVNTEAFF. The chain carries TRBV4-1 and TRBJ1-1; TRBD1 is a possible D gene (6 bases). The CDR3 is 14 residues long. Looked up from germline, CDR1 is MGHRA and CDR2 is YSYEKL. Trimming removed 6 bases from V and 0 bases from J, with 11 bases in between.

The chain carries TRBV18 and TRBJ1-1; 7 positions match TRBD1. Germline V gene lookup returns CDR1 KGHSH and CDR2 LQKENI. This CDR3 is 15 amino acids long. V shed 2 bases, J shed 6 bases, and the junction held 9 bases outside the gene matches. For the CDR3, the DNA is TGTGCCAGCTCACCAAGCTACAGGGGAAGGGCTGAAGCTTTCTTT. This sequence encodes CASSPSYRGRAEAFF.

This chain connects TRBV5-6 to TRBJ1-3; D gene ambiguous. This CDR3 is built from 16 residues. The germline V gene encodes CDR1 SGHDT and CDR2 YYEEEE. Trimming removed 2 bases at V and 0 bases at J, with 12 bases between. CDR3 in amino acids: CASSFFSGNSGNTIYF. The CDR3, as DNA: TGTGCCAGCAGCTTCTTTTCGGGGAACTCTGGAAACACCATATATTTT.

The gene calls are TRBV5-6 and TRBJ1-4; 7 bases map to TRBD1. From germline, CDR1 is SGHDT and CDR2 YYEEEE. V lost 2 bases, J lost 2 bases, and 3 bases stayed unmatched. The length of the CDR3 is 15 residues. The chain's CDR3 is CASSFTGVTNEKLFF. Here the CDR3 DNA reads TGTGCCAGCAGCTTCACAGGGGTTACTAATGAAAAACTGTTTTTT.

About this clone itself: The missing conserved phenylalanine or tryptophan at the end of this CDR3 makes a read error likely. The chain combines TRBV29-1 with TRBJ1-1; D is undetermined. Germline-derived CDR1 and CDR2 are SQVTM and ANQGSEA. The CDR3 covers 13 residues. Between the trimmed V and J ends, which lost 4 bases and 0 bases, there was a span of 9 bases. The CDR3 DNA is TGCAGCGTTGTAGGCAGACTGAACACTGAAGCTTTCCTT. This gives the protein CSVVGRLNTEAFL.

V is TRBV18 and J is TRBJ1-2, with D perhaps matching TRBD1 (5 bases). Germline V CDR1 and CDR2: KGHSH, LQKENI. Deletions cut 6 bases from V and 6 bases from J, with 17 bases between. The CDR3 runs 14 residues. In DNA form, the CDR3 reads TGTGCCAGCTCCTTAATGGGGAGGGGTGATGGCTACACCTTC. Its translation: CASSLMGRGDGYTF.

The chain carries TRBV5-6 and TRBJ1-5, with a weak D call TRBD1 (6 bases). Per the germline V gene, CDR1 is SGHDT and CDR2 is YYEEEE. The CDR3 loop spans 15 amino acids. Trimming removed 1 base from V and 4 bases from J, with 12 bases in between. This CDR3 is CASSLYTGTNQPQHF. The CDR3 DNA sequence: TGTGCCAGCAGCTTGTACACAGGGACGAATCAGCCCCAGCATTTT.

The chain joins TRBV7-9 to TRBJ2-2, with D perhaps matching TRBD2 (5 bases). The CDR3 covers 15 residues. Germline assignment: CDR1 SEHNR and CDR2 FQNEAQ (reference sequence). Trimming stripped 5 bases from V and 4 bases from J, with 14 bases between. CDR3 nucleotide sequence: TGTGCCAGCAGCCTGATTTCCGGGGTCACCGGGGAGCTGTTTTTT. It codes for CASSLISGVTGELFF. Supplemented by reference TRBV7-9 and TRBJ2-2, the full variable domain reads DTGVSQNPRHKITKRGQNVTFRCDPISEHNRLYWYRQTLGQGPEFLTYFQNEAQLEKSRLLSDRFSAERPKGSFSTLEIQRTEQGDSAMYLCASSLISGVTGELFFGEGSRLTVL.

A few counts support this clone. The V gene is TRBV19, the J gene TRBJ2-1, with D possibly TRBD2 on 6 matching bases. V was clipped by 6 bases and J by 0 bases, with 12 bases between them. This CDR3 is built from 15 residues. Germline loops: CDR1 LNHDA, CDR2 SQIVND (reference sequence). CDR3 DNA sequence: TGTGCCAGTAGGGTTGGAGGGTCCTCCTACAATGAGCAGTTCTTC. It codes for CASRVGGSSYNEQFF.

This chain uses TRBV19 with TRBJ2-7; D is ambiguous. The germline V gene has CDR1 LNHDA and CDR2 SQIVND (reference sequence). V lost 3 bases and J 7 bases, leaving 16 bases between the germline ends. The CDR3 runs to 14 residues. In DNA, the CDR3 is TGTGCCAGTAGTATTGTAGCATCGGTCGTGGAGCAGTACTTC. Protein: CASSIVASVVEQYF.

This rearrangement joins TRBV30 to TRBJ2-3; 11 bases match TRBD2. The CDR3 has 16 residues. With 0 bases clipped from V and 4 bases from J, the junction kept 6 bases outside the gene matches. Per germline, CDR1 GTSNPN and CDR2 SVGIG (reference sequence). The CDR3 here is CAWSVETSGISDTQYF. CDR3 DNA: TGTGCCTGGAGTGTAGAGACTAGCGGGATATCAGATACGCAGTATTTT.

The V and J genes are TRBV11-3 and TRBJ2-5, with D possibly TRBD2 on 5 matching bases. Trimming took 5 bases from V and 5 from J, leaving 18 bases between them. The CDR3 contains 15 residues. Germline V lookup: CDR1 SGHNT, CDR2 YENEEA. In nucleotides, the CDR3 is TGTGCCAGCAGCCCCCCAGGCCGGGGTACCGAGACCCAGTACTTC. Encoded protein: CASSPPGRGTETQYF.

This sequence joins TRBV27 and TRBJ1-2; D is undetermined. CDR3 length: 12 residues. Germline V gene lookup returns CDR1 MNHEY and CDR2 SMNVEV (reference sequence). V lost 0 bases, J lost 5 bases, and 4 bases lay in between. In DNA form, the CDR3 reads TGTGCCAGCAGTTTATCCGGTTATGGCTACACCTTC. This codes for CASSLSGYGYTF.

This rearrangement joins TRBV6-5 to TRBJ1-5; TRBD1 might be the D (6 bases). Looked up from germline, CDR1 is MNHEY and CDR2 is SVGAGI. The ends were cut back, 4 bases at V and 5 bases at J, with 12 bases in the middle. The CDR3 extends over 14 amino acids. CDR3 nucleotide sequence: TGTGCCAGCAGTTGGGGGTCAGGGGATCAGCCCCAGCATTTT. As protein: CASSWGSGDQPQHF.

This clone was recorded once. V and J are TRBV7-8 and TRBJ1-5; D remains unclear. CDR1 is SGHVS, CDR2 FQNEAQ, per germline. The CDR3 extends over 16 amino acids. The V gene lost 1 base and the J gene lost 0 bases, with 10 bases spanning the gap. The CDR3, as DNA: TGTGCCAGCAGCTTAGGATGGTACTATAGCAATCAGCCCCAGCATTTT. It is translated as CASSLGWYYSNQPQHF.

The rearrangement joins TRBV13 to TRBJ2-7; D unresolved. There are 14 residues in the CDR3. Germline CDR1 reads PRHDT; CDR2 reads FYEKMQ (reference sequence). V lost 0 bases and J lost 4, with 10 bases in between. CDR3 sequence: CASSLGGELYEQYF. For the CDR3, the DNA is TGTGCCAGCAGCTTAGGCGGAGAGCTATACGAGCAGTACTTC. Looking up the rest from reference TRBV13 and TRBJ2-7 gives the full variable domain: AAGVIQSPRHLIKEKRETATLKCYPIPRHDTVYWYQQGPGQDPQFLISFYEKMQSDKGSIPDRFSAQQFSDYHSELNMSSLELGDSALYFCASSLGGELYEQYFGPGTRLTVT.

This clone has ten or more counts. The CDR3 spells CASGQGPQNNEKLFF. The CDR3, as DNA: TGCGCCAGCGGACAGGGGCCGCAGAATAATGAAAAACTGTTTTTT. The chain recombines TRBV5-1 with TRBJ1-4; 9 bases agree with TRBD1. V gave up 7 bases and J gave up 4 bases; unmatched junction bases: 8. Germline V lookup: CDR1 SGHRS, CDR2 YFSETQ. The CDR3 runs 15 residues.

The V gene is TRBV9, the J gene TRBJ2-2; 8 nucleotides line up with TRBD2. The CDR3 runs 16 residues. Germline CDR1 SGDLS, CDR2 YYNGEE. V lost 0 bases and J lost 6; bases outside the gene matches: 7. The CDR3 coding sequence is TGTGCCAGCAGCGTAGTGGGGACTAGTCGCCCCGGGGAGCTGTTTTTT. It codes for CASSVVGTSRPGELFF.

The chain employs TRBV21-1 and TRBJ2-1; the D call of TRBD1 is as the table states it, not checked on the DNA. TRBV21-1 is designated a pseudogene. CDR3 length: 15 amino acids. The CDR3 DNA reads as TGTGCCAGCAGCTTACGAAACGACAGCTACAATGAGCAGTTCTTC. Its protein product is CASSLRNDSYNEQFF.